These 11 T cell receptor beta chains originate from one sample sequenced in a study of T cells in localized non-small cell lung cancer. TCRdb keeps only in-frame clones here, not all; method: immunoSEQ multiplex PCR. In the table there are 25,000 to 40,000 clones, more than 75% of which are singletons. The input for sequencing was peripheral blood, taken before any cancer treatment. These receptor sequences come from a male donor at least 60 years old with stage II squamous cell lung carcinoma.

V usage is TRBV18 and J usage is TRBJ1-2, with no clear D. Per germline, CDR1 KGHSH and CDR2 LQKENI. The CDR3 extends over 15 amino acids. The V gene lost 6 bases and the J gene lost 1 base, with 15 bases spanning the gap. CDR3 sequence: CASSPRAPSNYGYTF. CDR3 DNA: TGTGCCAGCTCCCCCCGGGCTCCGAGTAACTATGGCTACACCTTC.

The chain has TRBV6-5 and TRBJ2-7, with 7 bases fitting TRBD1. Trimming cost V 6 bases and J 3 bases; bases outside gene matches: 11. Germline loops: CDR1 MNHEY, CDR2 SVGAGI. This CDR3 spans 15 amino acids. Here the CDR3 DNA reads TGTGCCAGCAGCAACGGTGGGGGACAGAGCTACGAGCAGTACTTC. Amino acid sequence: CASSNGGGQSYEQYF.

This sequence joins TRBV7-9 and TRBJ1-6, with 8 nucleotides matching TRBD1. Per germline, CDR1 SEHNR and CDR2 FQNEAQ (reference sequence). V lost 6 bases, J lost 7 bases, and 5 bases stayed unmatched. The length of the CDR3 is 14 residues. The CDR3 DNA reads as TGTGCCAGCAGGGACAGGGTCGGAAATTCACCCCTCCACTTT. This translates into CASRDRVGNSPLHF.

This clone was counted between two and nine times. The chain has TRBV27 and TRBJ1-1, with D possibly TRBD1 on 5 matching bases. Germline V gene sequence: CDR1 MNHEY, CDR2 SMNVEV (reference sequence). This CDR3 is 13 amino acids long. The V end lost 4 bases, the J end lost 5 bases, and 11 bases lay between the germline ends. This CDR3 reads CASSWDLGTEAFF. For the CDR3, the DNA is TGTGCCAGCAGTTGGGACCTAGGGACTGAAGCTTTCTTT.

CDR3 coding DNA: TGTGCCAGCAGCCTCCTCGAGGGCGCGGGGGTCCCTGGGGCCAACGTCCTGACTTTC. Its protein product is CASSLLEGAGVPGANVLTF. The chain couples TRBV21-1 to TRBJ2-6; the DNA was not compared with TRBD2, the D call given in the table. TRBV21-1 is described as a pseudogene. The CDR3 loop spans 19 amino acids.

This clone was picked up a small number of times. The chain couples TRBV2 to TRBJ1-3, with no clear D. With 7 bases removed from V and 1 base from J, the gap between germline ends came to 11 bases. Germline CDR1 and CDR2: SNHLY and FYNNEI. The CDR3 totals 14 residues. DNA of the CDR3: TGTGCCAGCAAGGAGAGCCTATCTGGAAACACCATATATTTT. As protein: CASKESLSGNTIYF.

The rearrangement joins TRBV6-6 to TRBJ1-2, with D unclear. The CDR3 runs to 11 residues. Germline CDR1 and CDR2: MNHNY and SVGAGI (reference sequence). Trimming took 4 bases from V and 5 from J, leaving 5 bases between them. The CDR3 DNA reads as TGTGCCAGCAGTTCGGAGTATGGCTACACCTTC. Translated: CASSSEYGYTF.

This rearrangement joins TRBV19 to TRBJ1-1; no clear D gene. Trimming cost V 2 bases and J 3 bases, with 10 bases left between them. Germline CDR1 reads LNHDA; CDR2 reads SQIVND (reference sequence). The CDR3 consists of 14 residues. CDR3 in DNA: TGTGCCAGTAGTATAAAGGGATCCGACACTGAAGCTTTCTTT. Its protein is CASSIKGSDTEAFF.

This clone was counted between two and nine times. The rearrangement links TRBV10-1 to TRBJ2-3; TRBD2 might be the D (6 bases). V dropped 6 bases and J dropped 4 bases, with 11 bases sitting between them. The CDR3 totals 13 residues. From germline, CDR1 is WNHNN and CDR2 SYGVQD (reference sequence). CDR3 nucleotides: TGCGCCAGCAGCGGGGGACTTGCAGATACGCAGTATTTT. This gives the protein CASSGGLADTQYF.

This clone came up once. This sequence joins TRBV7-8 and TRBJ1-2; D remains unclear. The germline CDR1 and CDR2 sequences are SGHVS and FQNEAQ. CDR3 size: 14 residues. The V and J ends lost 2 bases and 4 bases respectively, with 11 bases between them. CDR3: CASSLTGMSYGYTF. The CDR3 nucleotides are TGTGCCAGCAGCTTAACGGGGATGTCCTATGGCTACACCTTC.

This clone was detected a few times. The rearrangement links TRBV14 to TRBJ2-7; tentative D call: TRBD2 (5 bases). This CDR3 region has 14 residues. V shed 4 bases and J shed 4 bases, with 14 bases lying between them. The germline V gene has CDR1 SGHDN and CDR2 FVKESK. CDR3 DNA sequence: TGTGCCAGCAGCCCTCACTTGGGGAGATACGAGCAGTACTTC. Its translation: CASSPHLGRYEQYF.